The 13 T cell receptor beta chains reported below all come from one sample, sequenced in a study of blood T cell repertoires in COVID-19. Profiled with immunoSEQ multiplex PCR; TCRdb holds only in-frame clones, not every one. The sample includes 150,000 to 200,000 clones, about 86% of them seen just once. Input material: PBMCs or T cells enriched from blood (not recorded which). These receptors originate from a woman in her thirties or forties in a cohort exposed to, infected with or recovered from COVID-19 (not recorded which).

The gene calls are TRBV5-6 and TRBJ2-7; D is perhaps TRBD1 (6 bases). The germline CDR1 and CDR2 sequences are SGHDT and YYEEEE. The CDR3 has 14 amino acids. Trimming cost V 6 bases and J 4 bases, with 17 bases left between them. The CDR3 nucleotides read TGTGCCAGCACCAGGGGAGTCCCAGGATACGAGCAGTACTTC. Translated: CASTRGVPGYEQYF.

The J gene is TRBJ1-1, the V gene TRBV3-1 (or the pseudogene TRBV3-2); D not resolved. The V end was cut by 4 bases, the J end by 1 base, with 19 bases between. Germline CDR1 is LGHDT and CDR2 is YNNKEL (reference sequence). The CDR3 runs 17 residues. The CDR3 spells CASSRRPQGLRNTEAFF. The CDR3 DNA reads TGTGCCAGCAGCCGTCGCCCACAAGGACTGAGGAACACTGAAGCTTTCTTT.

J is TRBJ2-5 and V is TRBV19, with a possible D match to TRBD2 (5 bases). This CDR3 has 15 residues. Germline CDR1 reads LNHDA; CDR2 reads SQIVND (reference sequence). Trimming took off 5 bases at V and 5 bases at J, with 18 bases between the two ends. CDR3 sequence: CASSGRGHGRETQYF. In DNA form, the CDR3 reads TGTGCCAGTAGTGGCAGAGGGCACGGGCGCGAGACCCAGTACTTC. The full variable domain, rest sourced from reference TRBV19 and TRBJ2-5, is DGGITQSPKYLFRKEGQNVTLSCEQNLNHDAMYWYRQDPGQGLRLIYYSQIVNDFQKGDIAEGYSVSREKKESFPLTVTSAQKNPTAFYLCASSGRGHGRETQYFGPGTRLLVL.

CDR3 in amino acids: CASSPVFAGVPEAFF. The CDR3 region has the DNA TGTGCCAGCAGCCCGGTTTTCGCAGGGGTGCCTGAAGCTTTCTTT. The rearrangement links TRBV3-1 (or the pseudogene TRBV3-2) to TRBJ1-1; tentatively, D is TRBD1 (6 bases). There are 15 residues in the CDR3. Trimming stripped 4 bases from V and 6 bases from J, with 18 bases between. Germline CDR1 is LGHDT and CDR2 is YNNKEL (reference sequence).

This CDR3 is CASADRGSYEQYF. The CDR3 region has the DNA TGTGCCAGTGCCGACAGGGGCTCCTACGAGCAGTACTTC. The chain joins TRBV28 to TRBJ2-7; 8 bases match TRBD1. Unmatched junction bases numbered 4, after V lost 9 bases and J lost 0 bases. The length of the CDR3 is 13 residues. Germline V lookup: CDR1 MDHEN, CDR2 SYDVKM.

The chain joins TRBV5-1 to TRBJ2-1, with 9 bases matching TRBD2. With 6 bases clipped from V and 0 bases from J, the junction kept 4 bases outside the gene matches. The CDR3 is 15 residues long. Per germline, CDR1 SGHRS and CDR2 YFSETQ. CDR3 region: CASTLSGSSYNEQFF. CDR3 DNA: TGCGCCAGCACCCTTAGCGGGAGCTCCTACAATGAGCAGTTCTTC. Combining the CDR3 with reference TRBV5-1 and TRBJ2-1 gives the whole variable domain KAGVTQTPRYLIKTRGQQVTLSCSPISGHRSVSWYQQTPGQGLQFLFEYFSETQRNKGNFPGRFSGRQFSNSRSEMNVSTLELGDSALYLCASTLSGSSYNEQFFGPGTRLTVL.

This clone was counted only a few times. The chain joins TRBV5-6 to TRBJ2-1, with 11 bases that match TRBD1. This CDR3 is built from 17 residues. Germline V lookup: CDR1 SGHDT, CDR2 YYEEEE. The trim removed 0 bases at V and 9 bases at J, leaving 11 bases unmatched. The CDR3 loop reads CASSLGGQGAVWGEQFF. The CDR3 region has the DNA TGTGCCAGCAGCTTGGGTGGACAGGGGGCTGTATGGGGTGAGCAGTTCTTC. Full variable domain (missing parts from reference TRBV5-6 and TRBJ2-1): DAGVTQSPTHLIKTRGQQVTLRCSPKSGHDTVSWYQQALGQGPQFIFQYYEEEERQRGNFPDRFSGHQFPNYSSELNVNALLLGDSALYLCASSLGGQGAVWGEQFFGPGTRLTVL.

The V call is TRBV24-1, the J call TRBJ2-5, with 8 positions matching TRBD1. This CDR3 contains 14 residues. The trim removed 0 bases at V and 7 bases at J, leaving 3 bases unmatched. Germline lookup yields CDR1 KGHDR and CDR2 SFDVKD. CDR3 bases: TGTGCCACCAGTGATTTGACAGGGGGACTGACCCAGTACTTC. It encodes CATSDLTGGLTQYF.

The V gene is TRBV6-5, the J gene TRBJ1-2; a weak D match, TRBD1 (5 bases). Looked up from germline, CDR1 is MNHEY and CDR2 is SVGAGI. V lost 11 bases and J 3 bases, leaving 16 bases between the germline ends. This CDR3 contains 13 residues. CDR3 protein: CARPPGFDYGYTF. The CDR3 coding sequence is TGTGCCCGCCCACCAGGGTTCGACTATGGCTACACCTTC.

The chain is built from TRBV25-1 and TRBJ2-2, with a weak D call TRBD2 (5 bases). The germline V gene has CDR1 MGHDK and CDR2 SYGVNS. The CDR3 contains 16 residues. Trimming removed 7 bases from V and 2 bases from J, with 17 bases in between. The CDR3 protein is CASTPELESNTGELFF. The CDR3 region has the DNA TGTGCCAGCACCCCAGAACTAGAGAGTAACACCGGGGAGCTGTTTTTT.

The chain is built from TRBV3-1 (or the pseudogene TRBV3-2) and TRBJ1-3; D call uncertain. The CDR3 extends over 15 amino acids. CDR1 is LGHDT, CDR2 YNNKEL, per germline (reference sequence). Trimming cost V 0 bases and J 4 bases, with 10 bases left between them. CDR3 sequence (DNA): TGTGCCAGCAGCCAAGATTTCACTACAGGAAACACCATATATTTT. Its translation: CASSQDFTTGNTIYF.

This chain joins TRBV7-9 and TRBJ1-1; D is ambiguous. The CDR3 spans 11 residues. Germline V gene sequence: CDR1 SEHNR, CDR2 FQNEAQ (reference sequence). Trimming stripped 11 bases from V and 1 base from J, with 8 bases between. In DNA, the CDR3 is TGTGCCGCCCGGGAGAACACTGAAGCTTTCTTT. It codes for CAARENTEAFF.

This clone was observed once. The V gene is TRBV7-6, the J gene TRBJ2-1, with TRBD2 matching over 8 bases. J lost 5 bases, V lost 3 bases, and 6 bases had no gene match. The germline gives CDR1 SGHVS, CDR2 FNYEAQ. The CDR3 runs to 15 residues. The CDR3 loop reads CASSFSGDHNNEQFF. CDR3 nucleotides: TGTGCCAGCAGCTTTAGCGGGGATCACAACAATGAGCAGTTCTTC.